One and the same sample provided the 27 T cell receptor beta chains below, sequenced in a study of control samples from healthy donors and cancer patients. Data came from immunoSEQ multiplex PCR; TCRdb stores just in-frame clones and leaves some out. The sample holds 150,000 or so clones; roughly 89% are singletons and the top ten take around 12%. Sequencing was done on a sample of blood. These receptors were taken from a young man in good health.

Notes on this clone: Other DNA variants within this sample encode the same CDR3. This chain connects TRBV4-1 to TRBJ2-7; maybe TRBD2 (6 bases). CDR1 MGHRA and CDR2 YSYEKL come from the germline V gene. Between the trimmed V and J ends, which lost 3 bases and 3 bases, there was a span of 9 bases. The CDR3 has 13 amino acids. This chain's CDR3 is CASSQGLGYEQYF. The CDR3 coding sequence is TGCGCCAGCAGCCAGGGACTCGGCTACGAGCAGTACTTC.

The chain has TRBV28 and TRBJ1-5; TRBD1 agrees at 8 bases. The germline V gene encodes CDR1 MDHEN and CDR2 SYDVKM. Trimming removed 5 bases from V and 5 bases from J; junction bases left unmatched: 8. CDR3 length: 15 residues. The CDR3 reads CASSPLGQGHQPQHF. The CDR3 DNA reads as TGTGCCAGCAGTCCTCTAGGACAGGGCCATCAGCCCCAGCATTTT. The whole variable domain, remainder taken from reference TRBV28 and TRBJ1-5, is DVKVTQSSRYLVKRTGEKVFLECVQDMDHENMFWYRQDPGLGLRLIYFSYDVKMKEKGDIPEGYSVSREKKERFSLILESASTNQTSMYLCASSPLGQGHQPQHFGDGTRLSIL.

The V and J genes are TRBV21-1 and TRBJ2-1; TRBD2 was called by the table and not checked on the DNA. TRBV21-1 is a pseudogene segment. CDR3 size: 13 residues. CDR3 loop: CASSPEELSEQFF. DNA for the CDR3: TGTGCCAGCAGCCCCGAGGAGTTGAGTGAGCAGTTCTTC.

The chain couples TRBV13 to TRBJ2-5, with 10 bases lining up with TRBD2. The CDR3 is 14 amino acids. CDR1 is PRHDT, CDR2 FYEKMQ, per germline (reference sequence). The junction had 8 bases not matched to a gene; V was cut back by 5 bases and J by 8 bases. CDR3 residues: CASSATSGSDTQYF. In DNA, the CDR3 is TGTGCCAGCAGCGCGACTAGCGGGTCGGATACCCAGTACTTC.

CDR3 DNA sequence: TGTGCCAGTAGAAGAGGGACTCTCGATACCTACGAGCAGTACTTC. Its protein product is CASRRGTLDTYEQYF. The gene calls are TRBV19 and TRBJ2-7, with D possibly TRBD2 on 6 matching bases. The V end lost 6 bases, the J end lost 2 bases, and 17 bases lay between the germline ends. The CDR3 length is 15 residues. From germline, CDR1 is LNHDA and CDR2 SQIVND (reference sequence). Filled out from reference TRBV19 and TRBJ2-7, the complete variable domain reads DGGITQSPKYLFRKEGQNVTLSCEQNLNHDAMYWYRQDPGQGLRLIYYSQIVNDFQKGDIAEGYSVSREKKESFPLTVTSAQKNPTAFYLCASRRGTLDTYEQYFGPGTRLTVT.

This chain uses TRBV11-1 with TRBJ1-1; no definite D call. V dropped 1 base and J dropped 8 bases, with 5 bases sitting between them. The CDR3 loop spans 11 amino acids. Per germline, CDR1 SGHAT and CDR2 FQDESV (reference sequence). CDR3 in amino acids: CASSLDGEAFF. CDR3 nucleotides: TGTGCCAGCAGCTTAGACGGGGAAGCTTTCTTT.

The chain links TRBV28 to TRBJ2-7; the match to TRBD1 covers 8 bases. This CDR3 region has 15 residues. CDR1 is MDHEN, CDR2 SYDVKM, per germline. V lost 7 bases, J lost 0 bases, and 8 bases stayed unmatched. The CDR3 nucleotides are TGTGCCAGCACCGGGACAGGTTCAATCTCCTACGAGCAGTACTTC. Translated, it gives CASTGTGSISYEQYF.

The rearrangement links TRBV3-1 (or the pseudogene TRBV3-2) to TRBJ1-1; maybe TRBD1 (5 bases). Trimming removed 4 bases at V and 8 bases at J, with 17 bases between. This CDR3 is built from 14 residues. Germline CDR1 is LGHDT and CDR2 is YNNKEL (reference sequence). The CDR3 spells CASSLGSTGREAFF. The CDR3 DNA is TGTGCCAGCAGCCTTGGAAGCACAGGTCGAGAAGCTTTCTTT.

This clone has a handful of counts. This sequence joins TRBV15 and TRBJ2-7, with 9 bases that match TRBD2. The J segment lost 5 bases and the V segment lost 0 bases, leaving 14 bases of the junction unmatched. The germline V gene has CDR1 LNHNV and CDR2 YYDKDF (reference sequence). This CDR3 comprises 18 residues. The CDR3 DNA reads as TGTGCCACCAGCAGAGATTTCCTCCAGGGCGGGAGGGACAACGAGCAGTACTTC. It translates to CATSRDFLQGGRDNEQYF.

The chain employs TRBV7-2 and TRBJ2-5; D not resolved. This CDR3 contains 15 residues. Per germline, CDR1 SGHTA and CDR2 FQGNSA. Trimming removed 2 bases at V and 5 bases at J, with 15 bases between. This CDR3 reads CASSLTSVAEETQYF. In DNA form, the CDR3 reads TGTGCCAGCAGCTTAACAAGTGTGGCGGAGGAGACCCAGTACTTC.

This clone was detected once. The chain joins TRBV7-2 to TRBJ2-7; D is perhaps TRBD2 (7 bases). This CDR3 spans 16 amino acids. Trimming removed 7 bases at V and 0 bases at J, with 19 bases between. The germline V gene encodes CDR1 SGHTA and CDR2 FQGNSA. The CDR3 here is CASTLGGRVSSYEQYF. CDR3 nucleotide sequence: TGTGCCAGCACCTTGGGGGGGCGGGTAAGCTCCTACGAGCAGTACTTC.

The rearrangement uses TRBV2 and TRBJ2-6, with D uncertain. Trimming took 5 bases from V and 4 from J, leaving 12 bases between them. Germline CDR1 SNHLY, CDR2 FYNNEI. CDR3 length: 15 amino acids. In DNA form, the CDR3 reads TGTGCCAGCAGTCCGGACCCCTCCGGGGCCAACGTCCTGACTTTC. Residues: CASSPDPSGANVLTF.

The chain joins TRBV10-1 to TRBJ1-6, with TRBD1 as a possible D gene (5 bases). The CDR3 covers 20 residues. Per germline, CDR1 WNHNN and CDR2 SYGVQD (reference sequence). V was pared by 8 bases and J by 0 bases, with 26 bases between. The CDR3 nucleotides read TGCGCCAGCCACCTCCCGTCCAGACAGAAACTAAGCTCCTATAATTCACCCCTCCACTTT. This translates into CASHLPSRQKLSSYNSPLHF.

This clone came up once. V and J are TRBV25-1 and TRBJ1-4; a possible D gene is TRBD1 (5 bases). Trimming left V 1 base short and J 8 bases short, with 14 bases between. CDR1 is MGHDK and CDR2 is SYGVNS in the germline V gene. CDR3 length: 15 amino acids. The DNA for the CDR3 is TGTGCCAGCAGTGAATCGAGACAGAGGAAGGAAAAACTGTTTTTT. Its translation: CASSESRQRKEKLFF.

The rearrangement uses TRBV9 and TRBJ2-6, with D perhaps being TRBD1 or TRBD2 (5 bases each). V lost 0 bases to trimming and J lost 4 bases, with 14 bases between them. Germline CDR1 SGDLS, CDR2 YYNGEE. The CDR3 consists of 17 residues. CDR3 DNA: TGTGCCAGCAGCGTAGGAGTTGGGGGAGCCGGGGCCAACGTCCTGACTTTC. Translated: CASSVGVGGAGANVLTF.

The V and J genes are TRBV7-3 and TRBJ2-2, with D possibly TRBD1 on 6 matching bases. V was cut by 5 bases and J by 0 bases, with 10 bases left in between. Looked up from germline, CDR1 is SGHTA and CDR2 is FQGTGA. The CDR3 extends over 15 amino acids. The CDR3 region is CASSGQIANTGELFF. CDR3 bases: TGTGCCAGCAGCGGACAGATCGCGAACACCGGGGAGCTGTTTTTT.

The chain employs TRBV2 and TRBJ1-5, with 8 bases that match TRBD1. Germline values: CDR1 SNHLY, CDR2 FYNNEI. The CDR3 spans 14 residues. J gave up 5 bases and V 6 bases, and 6 bases lay outside the gene matches. The CDR3 DNA reads as TGTGCCAGCAGCCAGACAGGGGAGGATCAGCCCCAGCATTTT. Translating gives CASSQTGEDQPQHF.

The chain recombines TRBV5-1 with TRBJ1-3; the D is unclear. The CDR3 totals 17 residues. Trimming cost V 0 bases and J 0 bases, with 13 bases left between them. The germline V gene has CDR1 SGHRS and CDR2 YFSETQ. CDR3 loop: CASSLVPAGTSGNTIYF. The CDR3 bases are TGCGCCAGCAGCTTGGTTCCGGCAGGCACCTCTGGAAACACCATATATTTT.

This chain uses TRBV21-1 with TRBJ2-7. TRBV21-1 is listed as a pseudogene. The CDR3 covers 19 residues. The CDR3 DNA follows: TGTGCCAGCAGCAAAGAGGGGTCTTTGAGTGGGGGTACGTGTAACGAGCAGTACTTC. Its translation is CASSKEGSLSGGTCNEQYF.

The genes are TRBV6-5 and TRBJ1-4, with TRBD1 as a possible D gene (6 bases). This CDR3 has 14 residues. Trimming left V 10 bases short and J 5 bases short, with 17 bases between. The germline V gene encodes CDR1 MNHEY and CDR2 SVGAGI. The CDR3 loop is CATLTGHKNEKLFF. The CDR3 region has the DNA TGTGCCACACTCACGGGACACAAAAATGAAAAACTGTTTTTT.

The rearrangement links TRBV19 to TRBJ2-1, with TRBD1 as a possible D gene (6 bases). This CDR3 has 15 residues. Germline CDR1 LNHDA, CDR2 SQIVND (reference sequence). Trimming pared 5 bases from V and 6 bases from J, leaving 17 bases between. The CDR3: CASSFPRGGSNEQFF. Here the CDR3 DNA reads TGTGCCAGTAGTTTCCCCCGTGGGGGCAGCAATGAGCAGTTCTTC. Looking up the rest from reference TRBV19 and TRBJ2-1 gives the full variable domain: DGGITQSPKYLFRKEGQNVTLSCEQNLNHDAMYWYRQDPGQGLRLIYYSQIVNDFQKGDIAEGYSVSREKKESFPLTVTSAQKNPTAFYLCASSFPRGGSNEQFFGPGTRLTVL.

The chain combines TRBV4-2 with TRBJ1-4; D perhaps matches TRBD1 (5 bases). V was pared by 5 bases and J by 3 bases, with 10 bases between. Germline V gene data show CDR1 as LGHNA and CDR2 as YNFKEQ. CDR3 length equals 14 residues. The CDR3 DNA sequence: TGTGCCAGCAGCTCCAGGGAGCCTAATGAAAAACTGTTTTTT. Encoded protein: CASSSREPNEKLFF.

A single count supports this clone. The CDR3 reads CASSSGAPPRFPDTEAFF. As DNA, the CDR3 is TGTGCCAGCAGCTCCGGGGCCCCGCCCAGGTTTCCGGACACTGAAGCTTTCTTT. This sequence joins TRBV9 and TRBJ1-1, with D possibly being TRBD1 (5 bases). V was cut by 4 bases and J by 3 bases, with 25 bases left in between. From germline, CDR1 is SGDLS and CDR2 YYNGEE. The CDR3 has 18 amino acids.

The chain couples TRBV7-8 to TRBJ1-1; no reliable D call. V lost 2 bases to trimming and J lost 1 base, with 11 bases between them. CDR1 and CDR2 from the germline V gene are SGHVS and FQNEAQ. The CDR3 runs 15 residues. The CDR3 nucleotides read TGTGCCAGCAGCTTAATGGCGAGTAGGAACACTGAAGCTTTCTTT. It codes for CASSLMASRNTEAFF.

This clone has just a few counts. J is TRBJ2-7 and V is TRBV7-2; D not certain. Trimming removed 4 bases at V and 5 bases at J, with 12 bases between. CDR3 length: 13 residues. The germline gives CDR1 SGHTA, CDR2 FQGNSA. The CDR3 DNA is TGTGCCAGCAGCTCAGGACCGATCCACGAGCAGTACTTC. Its translation: CASSSGPIHEQYF.

This clone was observed once. The gene calls are TRBV27 and TRBJ2-7; D is possibly TRBD1 (7 bases). Germline V gene sequence: CDR1 MNHEY, CDR2 SMNVEV (reference sequence). V was pared by 5 bases and J by 5 bases, with 19 bases between. The CDR3 runs 15 residues. The CDR3: CASSLAGGQPNEQYF. The CDR3 bases are TGTGCCAGCAGTCTAGCCGGGGGACAGCCGAACGAGCAGTACTTC.

The chain combines TRBV28 with TRBJ1-1, with D maybe TRBD1 (6 bases). V was cut by 7 bases and J by 1 base, with 13 bases left in between. This CDR3 has 14 residues. Germline-derived CDR1 and CDR2 are MDHEN and SYDVKM. The CDR3 DNA sequence: TGTGCCAGCACTCCTGACAGGCCGAACACTGAAGCTTTCTTT. It yields the protein CASTPDRPNTEAFF.